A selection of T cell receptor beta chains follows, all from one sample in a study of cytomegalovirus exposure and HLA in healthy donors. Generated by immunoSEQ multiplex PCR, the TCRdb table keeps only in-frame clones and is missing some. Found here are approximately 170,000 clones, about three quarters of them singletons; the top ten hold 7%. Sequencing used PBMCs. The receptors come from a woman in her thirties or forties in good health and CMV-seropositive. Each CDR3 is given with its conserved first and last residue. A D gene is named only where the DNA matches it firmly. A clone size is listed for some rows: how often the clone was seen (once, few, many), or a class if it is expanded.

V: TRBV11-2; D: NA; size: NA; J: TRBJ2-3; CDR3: CASSPGVGRQYF; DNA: TGTGCCAGCAGTCCCGGGGTGGGCCGGCAGTATTTT
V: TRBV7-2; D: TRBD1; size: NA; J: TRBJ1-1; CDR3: CASSPGTANTEAFF; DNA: TGTGCCAGCAGCCCGGGGACAGCGAACACTGAAGCTTTCTTT
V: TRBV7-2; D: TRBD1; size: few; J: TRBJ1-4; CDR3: CASSRQGGGEKLFF; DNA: TGTGCCAGCAGCCGACAGGGCGGAGGTGAAAAACTGTTTTTT
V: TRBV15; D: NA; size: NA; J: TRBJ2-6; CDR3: CATSRDLSGANGLTF; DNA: TGTGCCACCAGCAGAGACCTCTCTGGGGCCAACGGCCTGACTTTC
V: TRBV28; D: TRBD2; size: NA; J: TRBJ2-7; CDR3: CASSSRPTSGGYPPYEQYF; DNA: TGTGCCAGCAGTTCCCGACCTACTAGCGGGGGATATCCCCCCTACGAGCAGTACTTC
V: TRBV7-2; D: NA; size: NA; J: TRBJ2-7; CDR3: CASSLGGVAYEQYF; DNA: TGTGCCAGCAGCTTAGGGGGCGTTGCCTACGAGCAGTACTTC
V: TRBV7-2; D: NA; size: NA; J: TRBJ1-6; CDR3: CASSFNPDSPLHF; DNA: TGTGCCAGCAGCTTTAATCCCGATTCACCCCTCCACTTT
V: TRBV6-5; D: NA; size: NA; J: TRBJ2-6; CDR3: CASSYGGSRLTF; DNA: TGTGCCAGCAGTTACGGGGGGTCGCGTCTGACTTTC
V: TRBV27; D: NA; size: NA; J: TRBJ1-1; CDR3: CASHRGMNTEAFF; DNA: TGTGCCAGCCACCGGGGGATGAACACTGAAGCTTTCTTT
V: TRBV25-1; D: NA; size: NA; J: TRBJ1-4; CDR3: CASSESRGARGEKLFF; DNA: TGTGCCAGCAGTGAGTCTCGCGGGGCCCGAGGTGAAAAACTGTTTTTT
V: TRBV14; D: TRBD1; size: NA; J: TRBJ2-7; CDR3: CASSLPGQGFYEQYF; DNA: TGTGCCAGCAGCCTTCCGGGACAGGGATTTTACGAGCAGTACTTC
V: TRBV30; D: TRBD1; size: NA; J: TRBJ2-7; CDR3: CAGDRGVSYEQYF; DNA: TGTGCCGGGGACAGGGGCGTCTCCTACGAGCAGTACTTC
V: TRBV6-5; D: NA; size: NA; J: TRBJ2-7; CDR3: CASRLQGRRQYF; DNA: TGTGCCAGCCGTCTCCAGGGTCGACGGCAGTACTTC
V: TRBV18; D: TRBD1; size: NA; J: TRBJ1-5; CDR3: CASSPGQALPQHF; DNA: TGTGCCAGCTCACCGGGACAGGCGTTGCCCCAGCATTTT
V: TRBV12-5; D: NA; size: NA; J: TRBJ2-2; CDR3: CASGFHGGAGTGELFF; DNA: TGTGCTAGTGGTTTCCATGGGGGCGCGGGCACCGGGGAGCTGTTTTTT